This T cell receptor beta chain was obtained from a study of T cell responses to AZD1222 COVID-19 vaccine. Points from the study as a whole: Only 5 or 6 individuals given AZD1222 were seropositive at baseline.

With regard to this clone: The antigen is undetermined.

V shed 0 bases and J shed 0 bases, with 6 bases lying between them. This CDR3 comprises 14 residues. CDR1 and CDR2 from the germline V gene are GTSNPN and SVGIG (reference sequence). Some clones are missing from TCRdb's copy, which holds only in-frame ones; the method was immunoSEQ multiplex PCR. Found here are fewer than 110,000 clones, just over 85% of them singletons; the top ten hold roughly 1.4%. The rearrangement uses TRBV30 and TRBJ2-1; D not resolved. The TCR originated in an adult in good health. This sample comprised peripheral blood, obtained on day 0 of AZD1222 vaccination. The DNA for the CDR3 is TGTGCCTGGAGTGTAGGAAACTCCTACAATGAGCAGTTCTTC. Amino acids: CAWSVGNSYNEQFF.